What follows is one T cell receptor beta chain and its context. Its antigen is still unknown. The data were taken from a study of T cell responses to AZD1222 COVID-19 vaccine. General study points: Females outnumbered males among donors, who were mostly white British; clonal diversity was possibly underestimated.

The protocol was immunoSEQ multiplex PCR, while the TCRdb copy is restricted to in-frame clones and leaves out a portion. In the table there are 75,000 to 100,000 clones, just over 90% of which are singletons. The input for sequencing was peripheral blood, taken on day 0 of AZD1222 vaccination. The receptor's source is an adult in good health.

The CDR3 DNA sequence: TGTGCCTGGAGTGCGGGAAGTGGTGTTCTCGCAACTAATGAAAAACTGTTTTTT. It translates to CAWSAGSGVLATNEKLFF. The chain links TRBV30 to TRBJ1-4, with D unclear. The CDR3 contains 18 residues. Germline assignment: CDR1 GTSNPN and CDR2 SVGIG (reference sequence). Trimming removed 1 base from V and 0 bases from J, with 18 bases in between.